This is a list of T cell receptor beta chains from one sample in a study of shared clonotypes between healthy human individuals. Assay: immunoSEQ multiplex PCR; the TCRdb copy retains only in-frame clones and omits some. The sample contains approximately 2.5 million clones, around nine tenths of which appear only once. The source material was naive CD4+ T cells sorted from blood. These receptors came from a man younger than 35 in good health. CDR3s include the opening cysteine and the closing phenylalanine or tryptophan. A D gene is named only where the DNA matches it firmly. Clone size appears in some rows only: once, few, many, or a class for an expanded clone.

cdr3_nt	cdr3_aa	d_call	clone_size	j_call	v_call
TGTGCCAGCAGCTTTGTAGATCAAGGCGTAGGAAACACCATATATTTT	CASSFVDQGVGNTIYF	.	.	TRBJ1-3	TRBV7-2
TGTGCCAGCAGCTTAGCCGAGTTCGGTCGCGGCGAGCAGTACTTC	CASSLAEFGRGEQYF	.	.	TRBJ2-7	TRBV7-9
TGTGCCAGCAGTAAGGTCCAGGGGGGCCGGGAGACCCAGTACTTC	CASSKVQGGRETQYF	.	.	TRBJ2-5	TRBV27
TGTGCCATCAGTGAGTCTACAGCCGATCTAAATTCACCCCTCCACTTT	CAISESTADLNSPLHF	.	once	TRBJ1-6	TRBV10-3
TGTGCCAGCAGCCTAGGGAGTTACGGCACAGATACGCAGTATTTT	CASSLGSYGTDTQYF	.	.	TRBJ2-3	TRBV7-2
TGCGCCAGCAGCCCCAGAGGGGGCTCCTACGAGCAGTACTTC	CASSPRGGSYEQYF	.	once	TRBJ2-7	TRBV5-1
TGTGCCAGCAGTGAAATTGGACAGGGTATGCGTGGGGGCTACACCTTC	CASSEIGQGMRGGYTF	TRBD1	.	TRBJ1-2	TRBV6-1
TGCGCCAGCAGCTTAAGCCGCCGTGTGGAAGAAAAACTGTTTTTT	CASSLSRRVEEKLFF	.	.	TRBJ1-4	TRBV5-1
TGTGCCAGCAGCCGATTCTCCGGTGAGGGGGGTAGTCGGCCCCAGCATTTT	CASSRFSGEGGSRPQHF	.	.	TRBJ1-5	TRBV7-2
TGTGCCAGCGGGTTCCTCAGCGGGAGCCTCAATGAGCAGTTCTTC	CASGFLSGSLNEQFF	TRBD2	.	TRBJ2-1	TRBV27
TGTGCCAGCAGTACCTCGACTAGCGGTGATTACGAGCAGTACTTC	CASSTSTSGDYEQYF	TRBD2	.	TRBJ2-7	TRBV6-5
TGTGCCAGCAGCGTCCTTCGTGCGGGAACAGATACGCAGTATTTT	CASSVLRAGTDTQYF	.	.	TRBJ2-3	TRBV11-2
TGTGCTAGCAGCTTAGCTGGGGGTAAAGAGACCCAGTACTTC	CASSLAGGKETQYF	.	.	TRBJ2-5	TRBV7-7
TGCGCCAGCAGCTTGCAGGGCAATGAGCAGTTCTTC	CASSLQGNEQFF	.	.	TRBJ2-1	TRBV5-1
TGTGCCAGCAGCTCGGGGGCCGGGGAGCTGTTTTTT	CASSSGAGELFF	.	.	TRBJ2-2	TRBV7-3
TGCAGCGTTCGAGGCCGGGGGGTGGACACTGAAGCTTTCTTT	CSVRGRGVDTEAFF	.	.	TRBJ1-1	TRBV29-1
TGTGCCATCGGCGAGGGAGGCCGCTACGAGCAGTACTTC	CAIGEGGRYEQYF	.	.	TRBJ2-7	TRBV2